This section outlines one T cell receptor (beta chain) sequence together with its context. The antigen remains undetermined. This sample was taken from a study of CD8 T cells in ankylosing spondylitis. The V gene end was trimmed by 5 bases and the J gene end by 6 bases; junction bases not matched to a gene: 9. The CDR3 has 14 amino acids. CDR1 MNHEY and CDR2 SMNVEV come from the germline V gene (reference sequence). Making the TCR beta libraries involved quantitative 5'-RACE with molecular barcodes. In TCRdb, the 5' RACE reads were re-called with MiXCR into one record per CDR3 protein. The table includes fewer than 400,000 distinct CDR3 sequences, roughly 14% detected once. General study results and limits: In ankylosing spondylitis blood, a motif of 7 to 9 highly homologous TCR beta variants appeared characteristic. Disease-linked clones reportedly showed significant enrichment in matched ankylosing spondylitis synovial fluid.

This rearrangement joins TRBV27 to TRBJ2-7; 8 bases line up with TRBD1. This receptor was taken from a male donor with ankylosing spondylitis or in good health (not recorded which). The sample taken for sequencing was blood, either unsorted or a sorted T cell fraction (not recorded which). CDR3 residues: CASSTRTGISEQYF. The CDR3 coding sequence is TGTGCCAGCAGTACCCGGACAGGGATTTCCGAGCAGTACTTC.